This T cell receptor (beta chain) originates from a study of shared clonotypes between healthy human individuals (TCRdb year 2020). For the study in its entirety: The cohort included three men and a couple of women between 18 and 49 years of age. For each donor, three plates each were used for CD4 naive and CD4 memory, two plates were used for CD8 naive, and one plate was used for CD8 memory. Blood TCR repertoires of five healthy adults were deeply sequenced to estimate repertoire size and the extent of clonotype sharing between individuals. To increase sequencing depth and limit assay-specific biases, TCR repertoire library preparation and sequencing were carried out by different laboratories using diverse techniques. Each donor's leukapheresis produced roughly between about 0.9 and 9.5 billion PBMCs. General findings and caveats noted by the study authors: Sampling was restricted to blood, and TCR repertoires in tissues likely differ from the TCR repertoires found in blood. Pairwise subsampling indicated that sequencing depth was expected to affect the degree of clonotype sharing among donors. Larger estimated clonotype richness was generally found for naive subsets than for memory subsets. The genetic and exposure-history diversity represented was limited by the small number of donors. Compared with non-shared clonotypes, clonotypes shared by all four sorted-subset donors had higher generation probabilities. Incomplete sequencing was indicated by rarefaction of sorted-subset datasets, despite the large sequencing depth. Across four donors, approximately 5% of naive CD4, approximately 4% of naive CD8, 2.3% of memory CD4, and under 0.45% of memory CD8 clonotypes were shared.

In the germline V gene, CDR1 corresponds to MGHRA and CDR2 to YSYEKL. Trimming leaves V shorter by 0 bases and J shorter by 2 bases, with the junction holding 10 bases beyond the gene matches. The CDR3 runs 17 amino acids, cysteine and phenylalanine included. Only the CDR3 portion is preserved as DNA: 51 bases, with reading frame beginning at the first base. Using the deep immunoSEQ assay, multiplex PCR amplified TCR CDR3 regions from genomic DNA. Extracted genomic DNA from each cell subset was distributed evenly across all wells of several immunoSEQ 96-well plates, and each plate was treated as a replicate. Each replicate PCR for sorted subsets received about 180 ng genomic DNA, equal to about 29,000 T cell genomes. The purified libraries were quantified using a Qubit 3.0 fluorometer, sized with a Bioanalyzer 2100, and then quantified again using the KAPA Library Quantification kit. Each immunoSEQ 96-well plate was sequenced on its own single-read 150-cycle Illumina NextSeq 550 flow cell. Per the authors' processing: Because only junctional sequences without quality scores were contained in the immunoSEQ output, filtering matching that applied to full-length reads could not be performed. To assign V/J genes and CDR3, sequences were annotated against IMGT germline references using PyIR, a Python wrapper for IgBLAST v1.9. Reads were filtered out if the reads had weak V/J assignments (E-value above 1e-6), no CDR3, stop codons, out-of-frame junctions, or ambiguous translated residues. V3J clonotypes were defined as sequences sharing an identical inferred V gene, J gene, and CDR3 amino acid sequence. The percentage overlap between two repertoires was calculated by dividing the number of shared unique clonotypes by the size of the smaller repertoire. RTK rarefaction, the Chao1 estimator, and Recon v2.1 estimates of unobserved clonotypes were used to assess repertoire richness. Generation probabilities for all TCRbeta clonotypes obtained by the gDNA method from several donors were computed using OLGA. TCRdb stores this immuneACCESS table with in-frame sequences only. Part of the clones is absent; in the studies checked, under half of the shortfall reflects unresolved V genes, and no reason is known for the rest. V and J calls and clone size come straight from that table; D and trimming were deduced from the DNA. Counted in this sample were some 2,100,000 clones; roughly 91% of them appeared once. Together, the top ten hold more than 1.5% of the sample.

CD8 naive samples were obtained by positive selection for CCR7 among CD45RO-negative cells, yielding a CD45RA+CCR7+ population from which TemRA cells were excluded. The donors were healthy, HIV-negative adults who had no recently reported acute infections or vaccinations. Only Caucasian adults living in Nashville, Tennessee, USA were represented among the donors. After blood collection by leukapheresis, PBMCs were isolated using Ficoll-Histopaque density gradient centrifugation and then cryopreserved in the vapor phase of liquid nitrogen. Analytical flow cytometry was used to check the purity and quantity of every magnetically sorted T cell population. Each sorted fraction had its genomic DNA isolated and then quantified by UV absorbance on a Nanodrop 2000c. With respect to this clone: Its binding antigen is unknown. Base qualities are not recorded, but no much larger clone differs from it by a single base.

Sequencing input: naive CD8+ T cells from PBMCs. The cell subset or site label on this specimen signifies: CD45RA+CCR7+. The chain was built from TRBV4-1 and TRBJ2-7; 7 of the junction bases match TRBD2. The receptor was derived from a man aged 18-30 years in good health. Some clones in this sample may be carry-over from other donors' samples. The sequence in DNA is TGCGCCAGCAGCCAAGATTGGGGGAGGGCCATAACCTACGAGCAGTACTTC. Translated, it reads CASSQDWGRAITYEQYF.